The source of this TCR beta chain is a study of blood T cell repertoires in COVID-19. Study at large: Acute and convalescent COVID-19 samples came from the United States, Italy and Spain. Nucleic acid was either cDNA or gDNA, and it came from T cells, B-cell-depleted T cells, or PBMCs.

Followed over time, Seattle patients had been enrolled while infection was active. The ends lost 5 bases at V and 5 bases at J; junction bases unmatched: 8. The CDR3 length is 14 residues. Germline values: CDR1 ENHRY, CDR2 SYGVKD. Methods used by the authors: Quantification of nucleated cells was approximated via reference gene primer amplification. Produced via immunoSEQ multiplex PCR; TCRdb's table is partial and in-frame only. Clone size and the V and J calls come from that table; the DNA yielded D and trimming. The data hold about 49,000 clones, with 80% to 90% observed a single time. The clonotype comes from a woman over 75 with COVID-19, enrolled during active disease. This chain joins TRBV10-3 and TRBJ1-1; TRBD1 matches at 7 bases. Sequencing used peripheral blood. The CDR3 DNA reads TGTGCCATCAGTTCTTTGACAGGGCGGACTGAAGCTTTCTTT. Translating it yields CAISSLTGRTEAFF.